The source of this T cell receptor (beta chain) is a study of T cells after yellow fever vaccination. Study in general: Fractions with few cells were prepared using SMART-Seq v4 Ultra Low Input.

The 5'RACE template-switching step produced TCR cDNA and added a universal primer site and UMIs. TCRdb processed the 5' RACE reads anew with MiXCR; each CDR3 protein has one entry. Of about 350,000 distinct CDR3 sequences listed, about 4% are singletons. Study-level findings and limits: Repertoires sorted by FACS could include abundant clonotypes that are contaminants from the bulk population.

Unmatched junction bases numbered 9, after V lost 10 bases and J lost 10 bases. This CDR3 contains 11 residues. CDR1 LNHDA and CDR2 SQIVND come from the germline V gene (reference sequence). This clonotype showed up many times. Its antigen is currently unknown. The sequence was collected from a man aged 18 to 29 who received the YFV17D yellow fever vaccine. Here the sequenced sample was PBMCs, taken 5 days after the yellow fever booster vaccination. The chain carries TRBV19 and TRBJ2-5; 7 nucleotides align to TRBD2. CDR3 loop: CATNWGGFQYF. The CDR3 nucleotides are TGTGCCACCAACTGGGGAGGGTTCCAGTACTTC.